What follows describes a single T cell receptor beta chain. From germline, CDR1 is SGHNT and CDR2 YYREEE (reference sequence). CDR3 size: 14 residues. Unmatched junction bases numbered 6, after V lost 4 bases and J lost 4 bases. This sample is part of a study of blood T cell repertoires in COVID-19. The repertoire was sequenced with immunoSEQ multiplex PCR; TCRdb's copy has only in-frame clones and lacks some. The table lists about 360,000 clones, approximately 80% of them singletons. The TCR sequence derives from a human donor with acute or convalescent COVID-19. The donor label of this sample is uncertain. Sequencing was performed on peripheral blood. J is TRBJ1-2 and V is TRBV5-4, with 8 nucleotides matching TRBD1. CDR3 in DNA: TGTGCCAGCAGCCTGGGACAGGAGACCTATGGCTACACCTTC. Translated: CASSLGQETYGYTF.